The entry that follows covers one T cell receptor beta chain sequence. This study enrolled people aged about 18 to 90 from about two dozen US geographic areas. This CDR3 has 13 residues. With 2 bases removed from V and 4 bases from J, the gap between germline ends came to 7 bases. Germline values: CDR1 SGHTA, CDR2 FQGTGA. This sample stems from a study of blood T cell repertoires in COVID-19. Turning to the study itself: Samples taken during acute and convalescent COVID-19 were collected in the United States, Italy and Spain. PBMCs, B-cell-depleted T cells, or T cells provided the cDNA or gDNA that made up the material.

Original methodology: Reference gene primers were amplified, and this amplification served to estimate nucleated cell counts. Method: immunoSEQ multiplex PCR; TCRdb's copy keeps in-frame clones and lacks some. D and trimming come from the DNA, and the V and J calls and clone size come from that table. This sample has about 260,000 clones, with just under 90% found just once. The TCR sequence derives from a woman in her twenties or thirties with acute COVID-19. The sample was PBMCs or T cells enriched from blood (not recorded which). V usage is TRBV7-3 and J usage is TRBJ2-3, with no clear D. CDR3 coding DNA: TGTGCCAGCAGCTTAGAACTGCCAGATACGCAGTATTTT. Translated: CASSLELPDTQYF.